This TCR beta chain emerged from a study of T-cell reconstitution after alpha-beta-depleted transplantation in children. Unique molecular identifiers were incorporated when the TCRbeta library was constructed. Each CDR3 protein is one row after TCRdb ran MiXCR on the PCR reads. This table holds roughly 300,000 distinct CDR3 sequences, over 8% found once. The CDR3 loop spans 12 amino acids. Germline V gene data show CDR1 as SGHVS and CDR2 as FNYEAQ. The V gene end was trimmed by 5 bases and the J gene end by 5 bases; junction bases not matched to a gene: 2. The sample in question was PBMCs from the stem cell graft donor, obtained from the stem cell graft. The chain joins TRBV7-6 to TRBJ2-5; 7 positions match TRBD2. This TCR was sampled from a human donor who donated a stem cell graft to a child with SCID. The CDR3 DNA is TGTGCCAGCAGCATGGGGGGGGAGACCCAGTACTTC. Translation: CASSMGGETQYF.